Listed below are T cell receptor beta chains from one sample, sequenced in a study of CD8+ T cells in alopecia areata. Profiling relied on immunoSEQ multiplex PCR, and the TCRdb table lists in-frame clones only, not all of them. Of 120,000 or so clones listed, over 60% are singletons. This specimen was CD4+ T cells sorted from blood, taken at week 4, from a patient treated with tofacitinib. The source of these receptors is a human donor with alopecia areata. The CDR3 runs from the conserved cysteine through the conserved F or W. A D gene is named only where the DNA matches it firmly. Size is omitted from some rows. Given values are once, few, many or a class for expanded clones.

d_gene: NA
abundance: NA
j_gene: TRBJ2-3
v_gene: TRBV5-1
CDR3aa: CASSWTGPDTDTQYF
CDR3nt: TGCGCCAGCAGCTGGACCGGGCCTGACACAGATACGCAGTATTTT

d_gene: TRBD1
abundance: NA
j_gene: TRBJ1-2
v_gene: TRBV29-1
CDR3aa: CSVQGGDGYTF
CDR3nt: TGCAGCGTTCAGGGGGGGGATGGCTACACCTTC

d_gene: NA
abundance: NA
j_gene: TRBJ2-3
v_gene: TRBV7-2
CDR3aa: CASSRGPATDTQYF
CDR3nt: TGTGCCAGCAGTCGGGGCCCGGCCACAGATACGCAGTATTTT

d_gene: TRBD1
abundance: NA
j_gene: TRBJ2-6
v_gene: TRBV5-1
CDR3aa: CASSSDRAGANVLTF
CDR3nt: TGCGCCAGCAGCAGTGACAGGGCTGGGGCCAACGTCCTGACTTTC

d_gene: NA
abundance: few
j_gene: TRBJ2-2
v_gene: TRBV7-9
CDR3aa: CASSLAEGELFF
CDR3nt: TGTGCCAGCAGCTTAGCGGAAGGGGAGCTGTTTTTT

d_gene: NA
abundance: NA
j_gene: TRBJ2-2
v_gene: TRBV25-1
CDR3aa: CASSETGSTGELFF
CDR3nt: TGTGCCAGCAGTGAAACGGGGTCCACCGGGGAGCTGTTTTTT

d_gene: NA
abundance: NA
j_gene: TRBJ2-3
v_gene: TRBV15
CDR3aa: CATSTVHMGIYTDTQYF
CDR3nt: TGTGCCACCAGCACTGTACATATGGGGATTTACACAGATACGCAGTATTTT

d_gene: TRBD1
abundance: NA
j_gene: TRBJ2-4
v_gene: TRBV29-1
CDR3aa: CSATDRVGKNIQYF
CDR3nt: TGCAGCGCTACGGACAGGGTCGGCAAAAACATTCAGTACTTC

d_gene: NA
abundance: NA
j_gene: TRBJ2-3
v_gene: TRBV19
CDR3aa: CASSNTRNTQYF
CDR3nt: TGTGCCAGTAGTAATACGCGGAATACGCAGTATTTT

d_gene: NA
abundance: few
j_gene: TRBJ1-5
v_gene: TRBV29-1
CDR3aa: CSRGVKSNQPQHF
CDR3nt: TGCAGCCGCGGGGTGAAAAGCAATCAGCCCCAGCATTTT

d_gene: TRBD1
abundance: NA
j_gene: TRBJ2-5
v_gene: TRBV2
CDR3aa: CASSGQGIQETQYF
CDR3nt: TGTGCCAGCAGTGGACAGGGAATCCAAGAGACCCAGTACTTC

d_gene: NA
abundance: NA
j_gene: TRBJ1-1
v_gene: TRBV7-3
CDR3aa: CASSFESNTEAFF
CDR3nt: TGTGCCAGCAGCTTTGAGTCGAACACTGAAGCTTTCTTT

d_gene: NA
abundance: NA
j_gene: TRBJ2-1
v_gene: TRBV25-1
CDR3aa: CASRDRSSYNEQFF
CDR3nt: TGTGCCAGCCGGGATAGGAGCTCCTACAATGAGCAGTTCTTC

d_gene: NA
abundance: NA
j_gene: TRBJ2-7
v_gene: TRBV5-4
CDR3aa: CASSFGLGSDEQYF
CDR3nt: TGTGCCAGCAGCTTCGGGTTAGGTTCGGACGAGCAGTACTTC

d_gene: NA
abundance: NA
j_gene: TRBJ1-2
v_gene: TRBV7-9
CDR3aa: CASSLMTGDYGYTF
CDR3nt: TGTGCCAGCAGCTTAATGACCGGCGACTATGGCTACACCTTC

d_gene: NA
abundance: NA
j_gene: TRBJ1-5
v_gene: TRBV6-5
CDR3aa: CASSPRGRNQPQHF
CDR3nt: TGTGCCAGCAGTCCGCGGGGCCGTAATCAGCCCCAGCATTTT

d_gene: TRBD1
abundance: few
j_gene: TRBJ1-2
v_gene: TRBV4-3
CDR3aa: CASSPTGSIYGYTF
CDR3nt: TGCGCCAGCAGCCCGACAGGGAGTATCTATGGCTACACCTTC

d_gene: NA
abundance: NA
j_gene: TRBJ1-2
v_gene: TRBV30
CDR3aa: CAWSVSRGNYGYTF
CDR3nt: TGTGCCTGGAGTGTATCGAGGGGAAACTATGGCTACACCTTC

d_gene: NA
abundance: NA
j_gene: TRBJ1-4
v_gene: TRBV7-2
CDR3aa: CASSPYQLNEKLFF
CDR3nt: TGTGCCAGCAGCCCGTATCAACTTAATGAAAAACTGTTTTTT

d_gene: NA
abundance: once
j_gene: TRBJ2-1
v_gene: TRBV30
CDR3aa: CAWTRGRDNEQFF
CDR3nt: TGTGCCTGGACTAGAGGCAGGGACAATGAGCAGTTCTTC

d_gene: NA
abundance: NA
j_gene: TRBJ2-3
v_gene: TRBV29-1
CDR3aa: CSVGYRLTDTQYF
CDR3nt: TGCAGCGTTGGGTACAGGCTCACAGATACGCAGTATTTT

d_gene: TRBD2
abundance: once
j_gene: TRBJ2-2
v_gene: TRBV29-1
CDR3aa: CSVLIAGVNTGELFF
CDR3nt: TGCAGCGTCCTAATAGCGGGGGTGAACACCGGGGAGCTGTTTTTT

d_gene: NA
abundance: NA
j_gene: TRBJ2-3
v_gene: TRBV25-1
CDR3aa: CASSEIEDTQYF
CDR3nt: TGTGCCAGCAGTGAAATCGAAGATACGCAGTATTTT

d_gene: NA
abundance: NA
j_gene: TRBJ1-6
v_gene: TRBV18
CDR3aa: CASSLRDDNSPLHF
CDR3nt: TGTGCCAGCTCGCTCCGGGACGACAATTCACCCCTCCACTTT

d_gene: NA
abundance: NA
j_gene: TRBJ2-3
v_gene: TRBV6-5
CDR3aa: CASSYPVGDTQYF
CDR3nt: TGTGCCAGCAGTTATCCGGTTGGAGATACGCAGTATTTT

d_gene: NA
abundance: few
j_gene: TRBJ1-2
v_gene: TRBV30
CDR3aa: CAWLAQIDYGYTF
CDR3nt: TGTGCCTGGCTGGCGCAGATTGACTATGGCTACACCTTC